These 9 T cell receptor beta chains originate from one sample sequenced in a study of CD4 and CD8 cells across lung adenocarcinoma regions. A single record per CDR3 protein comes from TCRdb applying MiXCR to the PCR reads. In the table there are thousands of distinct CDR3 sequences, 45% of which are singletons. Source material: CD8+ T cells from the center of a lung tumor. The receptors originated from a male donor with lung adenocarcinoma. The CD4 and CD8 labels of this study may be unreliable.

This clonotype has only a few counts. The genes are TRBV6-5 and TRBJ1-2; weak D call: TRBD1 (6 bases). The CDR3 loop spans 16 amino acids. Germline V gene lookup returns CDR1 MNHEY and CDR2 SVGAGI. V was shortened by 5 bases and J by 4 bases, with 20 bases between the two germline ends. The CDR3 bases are TGTGCCAGCAGTAATACACAGGGTAACAGCGCCTATGGCTACACCTTC. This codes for CASSNTQGNSAYGYTF.

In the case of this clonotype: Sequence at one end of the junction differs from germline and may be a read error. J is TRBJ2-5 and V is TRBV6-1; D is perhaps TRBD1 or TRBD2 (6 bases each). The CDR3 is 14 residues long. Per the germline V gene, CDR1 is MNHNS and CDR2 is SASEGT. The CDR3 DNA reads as TGTGCCAGCAAGATAAGGGGGACGGGAGAGACCAAGTACTTC. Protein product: CASKIRGTGETKYF.

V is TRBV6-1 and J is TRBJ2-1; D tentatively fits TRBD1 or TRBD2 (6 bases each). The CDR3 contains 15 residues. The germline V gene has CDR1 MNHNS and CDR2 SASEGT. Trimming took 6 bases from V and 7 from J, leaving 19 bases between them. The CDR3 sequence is CASSARGGAWNEQFF. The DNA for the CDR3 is TGTGCCAGCAGCGCCAGGGGCGGGGCCTGGAATGAGCAGTTCTTC.

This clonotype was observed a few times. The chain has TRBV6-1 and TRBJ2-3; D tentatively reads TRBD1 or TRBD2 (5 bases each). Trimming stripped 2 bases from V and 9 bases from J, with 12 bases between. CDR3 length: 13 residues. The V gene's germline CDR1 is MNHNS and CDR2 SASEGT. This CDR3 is CASSELRGETQYF. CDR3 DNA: TGTGCCAGCAGTGAATTGAGGGGTGAGACGCAGTATTTT.

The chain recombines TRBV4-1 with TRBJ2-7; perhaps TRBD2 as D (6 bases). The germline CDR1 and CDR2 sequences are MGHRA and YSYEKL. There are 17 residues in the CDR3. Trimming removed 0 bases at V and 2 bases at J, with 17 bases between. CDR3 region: CASSQEFVTSRPYEQYF. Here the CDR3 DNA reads TGCGCCAGCAGCCAAGAATTTGTAACTAGCCGACCCTACGAGCAGTACTTC.

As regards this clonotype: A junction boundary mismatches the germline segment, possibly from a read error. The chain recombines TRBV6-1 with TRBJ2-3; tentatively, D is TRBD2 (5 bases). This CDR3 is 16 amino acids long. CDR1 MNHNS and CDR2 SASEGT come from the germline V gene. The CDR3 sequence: CASSEARGRVTDMQYF. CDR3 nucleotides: TGTGCCAGCAGTGAAGCCCGAGGGCGCGTCACAGATATGCAGTACTTT.

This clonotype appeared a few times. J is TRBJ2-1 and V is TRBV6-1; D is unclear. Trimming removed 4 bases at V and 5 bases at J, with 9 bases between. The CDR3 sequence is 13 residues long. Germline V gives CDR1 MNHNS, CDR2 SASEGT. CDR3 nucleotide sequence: TGTGCCAGCAGTGTTGTTGGGGACAATGAGCAGTTCTTC. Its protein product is CASSVVGDNEQFF.

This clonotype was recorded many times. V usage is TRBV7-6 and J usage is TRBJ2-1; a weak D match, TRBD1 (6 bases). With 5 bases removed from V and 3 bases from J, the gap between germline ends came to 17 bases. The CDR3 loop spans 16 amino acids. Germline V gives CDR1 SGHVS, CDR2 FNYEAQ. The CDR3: CASSRGTPTNYNEQFF. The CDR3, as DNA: TGTGCCAGCAGCCGAGGGACACCCACTAACTACAATGAGCAGTTCTTC.

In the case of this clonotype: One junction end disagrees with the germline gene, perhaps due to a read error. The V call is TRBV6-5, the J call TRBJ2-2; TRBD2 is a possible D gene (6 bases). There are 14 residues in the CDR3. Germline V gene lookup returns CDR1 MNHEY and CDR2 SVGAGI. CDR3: CASSYVGHPGGLFF. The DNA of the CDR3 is TGTGCCAGCAGTTACGTCGGGCACCCCGGGGGGCTGTTTTTT.